The T cell receptor beta chain under discussion was sequenced for a study of OX40 agonist ivuxolimab in advanced cancers. General notes on the study: Ivuxolimab was a fully human IgG2 agonistic monoclonal antibody targeting the costimulatory receptor OX40 (CD134). Intravenous ivuxolimab was administered to patients every 2 weeks at six dose levels: 0.01, 0.1, 0.3, 1.5, 3 and 10 mg/kg. The dose-escalation cohort was roughly 87% male with a mean age of approximately 60 years, ranging from roughly 20 to 80. Patients were allowed to have had prior anti-PD-1, anti-PD-L1 or anti-CTLA-4 therapy, and roughly 40% of the dose-escalation patients had been treated with checkpoint inhibitors. The paper covers the monotherapy dose-escalation part of the phase I ivuxolimab trial, which included N = 52 patients. Partial responses were achieved by three dose-escalation patients, of whom one had hepatocellular carcinoma and two had cutaneous melanoma. Peripheral TCRbeta sequencing aimed to test whether ivuxolimab altered TCR sequence diversity and caused clonal T-cell expansion. Of the roughly 52 patients in dose escalation, some 20 had hepatocellular carcinoma, about 15 had melanoma, 9 had renal cell carcinoma and 9 had head and neck cancer.

Patients with autoimmune disease history or receiving systemic immunosuppression were excluded from the trial. In every dose cohort, peripheral blood was drawn for TCR sequencing at baseline, cycle 4 day 1, and cycle 7 day 1. The samples were taken from a phase I, first-in-human, multicenter, open-label dose-escalation trial of ivuxolimab. The trial enrolled adults with locally advanced or metastatic head and neck squamous cell, hepatocellular, melanoma or renal cell carcinoma. Before TCR sequencing, CD4+ T cells and CD8+ T cells were sorted from peripheral blood as separate populations. In regard to this clone: Its antigen is still unknown. Per-base quality was not reported, and no clone a single base away is much larger than it.

To sequence the TCRbeta CDR3 region, genomic DNA was isolated from the sorted cells. The immunoSEQ Assay was used for sequencing of TCRbeta CDR3 regions. The source is immuneACCESS, and TCRdb retained only in-frame sequences with V and J called. Part of the clones is not carried over; for the studies checked, unresolved V genes explain less than half of this, and the remainder is unexplained. Here the sample has about 64,000 clones; roughly 80% occur a single time. Roughly 1.9% of the sample is held by the ten biggest clonotypes. What the research found in general, with its limitations: At doses from 0.1 to 3.0 mg/kg, clonal expansion was seen in both CD4+ and CD8+ blood T cells between baseline and week 6. On average, CD8+ T cells showed more expanded clones than CD4+ T cells after ivuxolimab. Antigen specificity was not determined for the clonally expanded peripheral T cells. Low levels of normalized T-cell clonal expansion were also seen in some nonresponding patients. In the 0.1-3.0 mg/kg groups, partial responders had among the lowest normalized peripheral clonal expansion, particularly in CD8+ T cells.

The sequence came from an adult with an advanced solid tumor such as melanoma, head and neck, liver or kidney cancer. Sequences were derived from CD4+ or CD8+ T cells sorted from blood, sampled in a trial of the OX40 agonist ivuxolimab.

The CDR3 protein: CASSLRSSEAFF. The DNA sequence reads TGCGCCAGCAGCTTGAGATCCTCAGAAGCTTTCTTT. The V gene is TRBV5-1 and the J gene is TRBJ1-1; the D segment cannot be called with confidence. The CDR3 spans 12 residues, from the cysteine through the phenylalanine. Only the CDR3 part of the read is kept: 36 bases, read in frame from the first base. Taken from the germline V gene, the CDR1 and CDR2 loops are SGHRS and YFSETQ. V is clipped by 1 base and J by 8 bases, and the sequence between their germline boundaries is 9 bases long.